What follows describes a single T cell receptor (beta chain). Its antigen specificity is not known. No much larger clone exists at a distance of one base, and base qualities are not known. The V end loses 5 bases and the J end loses 1 base, and a stretch of 12 bases separates them. In the germline V gene, CDR1 corresponds to SGHTA and CDR2 to FQGTGA. The CDR3 measures 15 amino acids from cysteine to phenylalanine. The only DNA kept is the CDR3, 45 bases in frame from the first base. PBMCs were isolated by Ficoll-Paque density gradient centrifugation. The data belong to a study of T-cell memory formation after mild COVID-19 (dated by TCRdb to the early 2020s). Regarding the study in general: TCR sequence clusters from the two donors were largely donor specific. In two donors, T-cell clones that expanded and contracted after mild COVID-19 were followed by sequencing TCRalpha and TCRbeta repertoires longitudinally. The cohort comprised two young, previously healthy adult volunteers, one female and one male. Beyond this particular receptor, the publication reports: Only two mild cases were covered by the study, and larger cohorts that include severe cases with pre-infection samples were considered necessary. From day 15 to 85, contracting clones showed balanced CD4/CD8 phenotypes, whereas a second wave of clones that expanded from day 15 to 37 leaned towards CD4+. Some responding clones were detected in pre-infection memory, suggesting pre-existing cross-reactive memory T cells joined the SARS-CoV-2 response. SARS-CoV-2 specificity of the second-wave clones peaking on day 37 was not confirmed. Contracting CD4+ clones were located mainly in the CM and EM memory subsets, whereas CD8+ clones were found to be enriched in EMRA.

Sequencing used an Illumina NovaSeq 6000. cDNA libraries for TCRalpha and TCRbeta were prepared by 5'RACE using constant-segment primers, with sample barcodes and unique molecular identifiers added. Trizol reagent was used to extract RNA from every sample. Libraries were amplified in two PCR steps, with a second sample barcode and Illumina TruSeq adapters added in the second step. The libraries were sequenced on an Illumina NovaSeq using 2 x 150 bp paired-end reads. Per the authors' processing: Reads were demultiplexed and collapsed into UMI-guided consensus sequences with migec v1.2.7. With mixcr v2.1.11, UMI consensuses were aligned to TRA and TRB V and J templates and assembled into clonotypes. Clonotypes were classified as expanded or contracted when called significant by both edgeR and NoisET, with noise models trained on biological replicates. edgeR calls used a false discovery rate-adjusted p below 0.01 and a log2 fold-change threshold of 1. As an exploratory analysis of dynamics, PCA with hierarchical clustering was applied to max-normalized trajectories of the 1000 most abundant clonotypes. The CD4 or CD8 phenotype of responding clones was assigned using the separately sequenced CD4+ and CD8+ repertoires. The public reads were reanalyzed by TCRdb: fastp trimming at Q25, MiXCR alignment, in-frame beta chains only. CDR3 protein sequences are deduplicated, and each keeps its most common genes and DNA. What appears here as the V and J calls and clone size reflects TCRdb's work, not the paper's. This sample is represented by approximately 100,000 distinct CDR3 sequences; around 25% of them were singletons. Roughly 39% of the sample lies in the top ten.

Sequenced material: PBMCs or a T cell subset sorted from them (not recorded which). The TCR comes from a man between 18 and 29 years old who had mild COVID-19 (a few samples of this study predate the infection). The sample titles of this study are shuffled in the database, so cell type and time point are left out; the donor was told from shared clones. The rearrangement combines TRBV7-3 with TRBJ2-1; the D gene is possibly TRBD2, with 6 bases matching. CDR3 reads: CASSIDAGSYNEQFF. The DNA is as follows: TGTGCCAGCAGCATAGACGCGGGGTCCTACAATGAGCAGTTCTTC.